The 30 T cell receptor beta chains listed next were all sequenced from one sample in a study of cytotoxic CD8 clonotypes in ibrutinib-treated CLL. Only in-frame clones appear in the TCRdb table, and some are missing; sequencing was by immunoSEQ multiplex PCR. The sample records around 310,000 clones, around four fifths being singletons. The sequenced sample was PBMCs, obtained before ibrutinib treatment. These TCRs come from a human donor with chronic lymphocytic leukemia.

Of note for this clone: Other DNA sequences from this sample encode an identical CDR3 as well. The chain carries TRBV7-2 and TRBJ2-7, with 10 bases matching TRBD2. The V and J ends lost 5 bases and 2 bases, in that order; junction bases with no gene match: 3. The germline gives CDR1 SGHTA, CDR2 FQGNSA. This CDR3 region has 14 residues. The CDR3 protein is CASSLTSGTYEQYF. For the CDR3, the DNA is TGTGCCAGCAGCCTCACTAGCGGGACCTACGAGCAGTACTTC.

The V gene is TRBV7-6, the J gene TRBJ1-4; D is perhaps TRBD1 (5 bases). V was trimmed by 5 bases and J by 3 bases, leaving 10 bases between them. Looked up from germline, CDR1 is SGHVS and CDR2 is FNYEAQ. The CDR3 runs to 14 residues. CDR3 DNA: TGTGCCAGCAGCATCGGGGGGGCTAATGAAAAACTGTTTTTT. This sequence encodes CASSIGGANEKLFF.

V usage is TRBV4-1 and J usage is TRBJ1-5, with D possibly TRBD1 on 6 matching bases. The germline gives CDR1 MGHRA, CDR2 YSYEKL. Trimming took 0 bases from V and 5 from J, leaving 11 bases between them. The CDR3 covers 15 residues. The CDR3 spells CASSQDRGHHQPQHF. CDR3 in DNA: TGCGCCAGCAGCCAAGATAGGGGACATCATCAGCCCCAGCATTTT.

This clone was seen more than once but under ten times. An end of the junction does not agree with germline; a read error may underlie this. The chain links TRBV28 to TRBJ1-5, with D uncertain. The CDR3 sequence is 14 residues long. Germline-derived CDR1 and CDR2 are MDHEN and SYDVKM. The CDR3 DNA follows: TGTGCCACCAGTTGGCCTTTGGGCAATCAGCCCCAGCATTTT. Translation gives CATSWPLGNQPQHF.

The rearrangement links TRBV6-1 to TRBJ1-5; 10 bases fit TRBD1. The CDR3 runs 15 residues. The germline CDR1 and CDR2 sequences are MNHNS and SASEGT. The junction had 5 bases not matched to a gene; V was cut back by 9 bases and J by 0 bases. CDR3 residues: CASSGTGVSNQPQHF. CDR3 nucleotide sequence: TGTGCCAGTTCCGGGACAGGGGTTAGCAATCAGCCCCAGCATTTT.

The V gene is TRBV5-1, the J gene TRBJ1-1; tentative D call: TRBD1 (5 bases). CDR3 length equals 17 residues. Germline lookup yields CDR1 SGHRS and CDR2 YFSETQ. V dropped 0 bases and J dropped 1 base, with 16 bases sitting between them. The CDR3 is CASSLEGVGPQNTEAFF. DNA for the CDR3: TGCGCCAGCAGCTTGGAAGGGGTGGGCCCACAGAACACTGAAGCTTTCTTT.

This chain links TRBV7-2 with TRBJ2-7, with D possibly being TRBD2 (6 bases). Trimming removed 4 bases at V and 2 bases at J, with 9 bases between. Germline V CDR1 and CDR2: SGHTA, FQGNSA. This CDR3 is 13 amino acids long. CDR3 nucleotides: TGTGCCAGCAGCTGGGAGGTAGCCTACGAGCAGTACTTC. This translates into CASSWEVAYEQYF. The full variable domain, in which reference TRBV7-2 and TRBJ2-7 provide the parts outside the CDR3, is GAGVSQSPSNKVTEKGKDVELRCDPISGHTALYWYRQSLGQGLEFLIYFQGNSAPDKSGLPSDRFSAERTGGSVSTLTIQRTQQEDSAVYLCASSWEVAYEQYFGPGTRLTVT.

The chain has TRBV29-1 and TRBJ2-5, with TRBD1 identical over 7 bases. Germline values: CDR1 SQVTM, CDR2 ANQGSEA. The CDR3 has 16 residues. The J segment lost 2 bases and the V segment lost 0 bases, leaving 9 bases of the junction unmatched. The CDR3 region is CSVEDPQGTNQETQYF. The CDR3 region has the DNA TGCAGCGTTGAAGACCCACAGGGGACCAATCAAGAGACCCAGTACTTC. Full variable domain (outside the CDR3, taken from reference TRBV29-1 and TRBJ2-5): SAVISQKPSRDICQRGTSLTIQCQVDSQVTMMFWYRQQPGQSLTLIATANQGSEATYESGFVIDKFPISRPNLTFSTLTVSNMSPEDSSIYLCSVEDPQGTNQETQYFGPGTRLLVL.

The chain employs TRBV7-2 and TRBJ2-7; TRBD2 aligns across 9 bases. The germline V gene encodes CDR1 SGHTA and CDR2 FQGNSA. CDR3 length: 14 amino acids. V trimming: 5 bases; J trimming: 6 bases; junction bases outside the gene matches: 8. The CDR3 DNA is TGTGCCAGCAGCAAGGGACTAGCTTTTGGCGAGCAGTACTTC. This gives the protein CASSKGLAFGEQYF.

The gene calls are TRBV9 and TRBJ2-1, with D possibly matching TRBD2 (6 bases). Germline CDR1 is SGDLS and CDR2 is YYNGEE. V gave up 0 bases and J gave up 2 bases, with 9 bases separating them. The CDR3 consists of 15 residues. The chain's CDR3 is CASSVAGDAYNEQFF. The CDR3 region has the DNA TGTGCCAGCAGCGTAGCGGGAGATGCCTACAATGAGCAGTTCTTC.

The V call is TRBV14, the J call TRBJ2-1, with D unresolved. V was shortened by 4 bases and J by 9 bases, with 22 bases between the two germline ends. CDR3 length: 16 residues. CDR1 is SGHDN, CDR2 FVKESK, per germline. Written as DNA, the CDR3 is TGTGCCAGCAGCCTATCCCTGGTTACCCCGATGGGTGAGCAGTTCTTC. Translating gives CASSLSLVTPMGEQFF.

The chain joins TRBV27 to TRBJ2-7; D not certain. The CDR3 has 13 residues. Trimming shortened V by 7 bases and J by 5 bases, and 15 bases separated the two germline ends. Germline V lookup: CDR1 MNHEY, CDR2 SMNVEV (reference sequence). The CDR3 sequence: CASIPLGVHEQYF. CDR3 in DNA: TGTGCCAGCATACCCCTTGGGGTCCACGAGCAGTACTTC.

V is TRBV11-3 and J is TRBJ2-7, with TRBD1 matching 10 bases. V was pared by 4 bases and J by 6 bases, with 6 bases of the junction left unmatched. Germline CDR1 SGHNT, CDR2 YENEEA. CDR3 length equals 14 residues. CDR3 sequence: CASSSRDRGGEQYF. The CDR3 DNA reads TGTGCCAGCAGCTCCAGGGACAGGGGAGGCGAGCAGTACTTC. Filled out from reference TRBV11-3 and TRBJ2-7, the complete variable domain reads EAGVVQSPRYKIIEKKQPVAFWCNPISGHNTLYWYLQNLGQGPELLIRYENEEAVDDSQLPKDRFSAERLKGVDSTLKIQPAELGDSAVYLCASSSRDRGGEQYFGPGTRLTVT.

J is TRBJ1-4 and V is TRBV30; 8 bases match TRBD1. Germline V gene lookup returns CDR1 GTSNPN and CDR2 SVGIG (reference sequence). This CDR3 has 14 amino acids. J was trimmed by 8 bases and V by 4 bases; bases with no gene match: 9. The CDR3 bases are TGTGCCTGGAATACACAGGGGGTATGGGAAAAACTGTTTTTT. Translated: CAWNTQGVWEKLFF.

J is TRBJ1-4 and V is TRBV28; D gene uncertain. Looked up from germline, CDR1 is MDHEN and CDR2 is SYDVKM. This CDR3 spans 15 amino acids. With 7 bases removed from V and 2 bases from J, the gap between germline ends came to 14 bases. The chain's CDR3 is CASTSNFVTNEKLFF. CDR3 nucleotides: TGTGCCAGCACCTCCAATTTTGTTACTAATGAAAAACTGTTTTTT. The full variable domain, with the rest looked up from reference TRBV28 and TRBJ1-4, is DVKVTQSSRYLVKRTGEKVFLECVQDMDHENMFWYRQDPGLGLRLIYFSYDVKMKEKGDIPEGYSVSREKKERFSLILESASTNQTSMYLCASTSNFVTNEKLFFGSGTQLSVL.

The chain employs TRBV4-2 and TRBJ1-2; the D is unclear. Germline V gene data show CDR1 as LGHNA and CDR2 as YNFKEQ. This CDR3 comprises 14 residues. The V end lost 0 bases, the J end lost 7 bases, and 12 bases lay between the germline ends. The CDR3 DNA is TGTGCCAGCAGCCAAGATAGACTGCTCCGTGGCTACACCTTC. This translates into CASSQDRLLRGYTF.

The rearrangement links TRBV29-1 to TRBJ2-7; no clear D. The CDR3 is 13 residues long. Per germline, CDR1 SQVTM and CDR2 ANQGSEA. V dropped 4 bases and J dropped 1 base, with 11 bases sitting between them. CDR3 sequence reads: CSVGVSVSYEQYF. The CDR3, as DNA: TGCAGCGTTGGGGTAAGCGTTTCCTACGAGCAGTACTTC.

The DNA of the CDR3 is TGTGCCATCAGTGAGTCTGGACTAGCGGGGTACAATGAGCAGTTCTTC. Its protein product is CAISESGLAGYNEQFF. The chain has TRBV10-3 and TRBJ2-1; 12 bases fit TRBD2. The CDR3 runs to 16 residues. CDR1 is ENHRY and CDR2 is SYGVKD in the germline V gene. V shed 0 bases and J 4 bases; nucleotides not matched to a gene: 1.

This chain connects TRBV6-5 to TRBJ1-2; 10 nucleotides agree with TRBD1. The germline CDR1 and CDR2 sequences are MNHEY and SVGAGI. CDR3 length: 15 amino acids. J lost 8 bases, V lost 0 bases, and 6 bases had no gene match. The DNA for the CDR3 is TGTGCCAGCAGTTACTCGTTAGGGACAGGGGACGGCTACACCTTC. It specifies CASSYSLGTGDGYTF.

The chain uses TRBV4-2 and TRBJ1-4; D is perhaps TRBD1 (5 bases). Trimming left V 6 bases short and J 7 bases short, with 9 bases between. Germline V gives CDR1 LGHNA, CDR2 YNFKEQ. This CDR3 is 12 amino acids long. CDR3 amino acids: CASRGLSEKLFF. The CDR3 DNA follows: TGTGCCAGCAGGGGGCTGAGTGAAAAACTGTTTTTT.

CDR3 nucleotide sequence: TGTGCCAGCAGCTTAGTCCGGACTAGCGGTTACAATGAGCAGTTCTTC. As protein: CASSLVRTSGYNEQFF. The V gene is TRBV7-2, the J gene TRBJ2-1; 10 nucleotides line up with TRBD2. V shed 1 base, J shed 4 bases, and the junction held 4 bases outside the gene matches. The CDR3 has 16 amino acids. Germline values: CDR1 SGHTA, CDR2 FQGNSA. The full variable domain, in which reference TRBV7-2 and TRBJ2-1 provide the parts outside the CDR3, is GAGVSQSPSNKVTEKGKDVELRCDPISGHTALYWYRQSLGQGLEFLIYFQGNSAPDKSGLPSDRFSAERTGGSVSTLTIQRTQQEDSAVYLCASSLVRTSGYNEQFFGPGTRLTVL.

This chain connects TRBV25-1 to TRBJ2-3, with 11 bases aligning to TRBD2. The CDR3 is 14 residues long. Germline lookup yields CDR1 MGHDK and CDR2 SYGVNS. J lost 1 base, V lost 7 bases, and 1 base had no gene match. Here the CDR3 DNA reads TGTGCCAGCAAACTAGCGGGAGGCACAGATACGCAGTATTTT. It specifies CASKLAGGTDTQYF.

This clone was seen only once. The chain carries TRBV7-3 and TRBJ2-5; TRBD2 aligns across 12 bases. Per germline, CDR1 SGHTA and CDR2 FQGTGA. The CDR3 is 18 amino acids. Trimming cost V 5 bases and J 2 bases; bases outside gene matches: 12. The CDR3 DNA is TGTGCCAGCAGCCCCATAGCTCGGACTAGCGGGGTTCAAGAGACCCAGTACTTC. Its protein is CASSPIARTSGVQETQYF.

The V gene is TRBV5-4, the J gene TRBJ2-7; 7 bases are shared with TRBD2. This CDR3 comprises 13 residues. Losses at the gene ends were 9 bases for V and 7 bases for J; bases not matched to a gene: 13. Looked up from germline, CDR1 is SGHNT and CDR2 is YYREEE (reference sequence). CDR3 in DNA: TGTGCCACCTATCCGGGACTACACAGAGAGCAGTACTTC. Translating it yields CATYPGLHREQYF.

The chain has TRBV28 and TRBJ1-4; D is ambiguous. Germline CDR1 and CDR2: MDHEN and SYDVKM. This CDR3 is built from 12 residues. The V gene lost 6 bases and the J gene lost 7 bases, with 9 bases spanning the gap. The CDR3 spells CASRPLGEKLFF. CDR3 nucleotides: TGTGCCAGCAGACCCTTGGGTGAAAAACTGTTTTTT.

The chain carries TRBV9 and TRBJ2-7, with D hard to call. V lost 0 bases to trimming and J lost 6 bases, with 10 bases between them. Germline assignment: CDR1 SGDLS and CDR2 YYNGEE. This CDR3 has 13 residues. CDR3 sequence reads: CASSVGAQAEQYF. In DNA form, the CDR3 reads TGTGCCAGCAGCGTAGGGGCGCAGGCCGAGCAGTACTTC. Full variable domain (missing parts from reference TRBV9 and TRBJ2-7): DSGVTQTPKHLITATGQRVTLRCSPRSGDLSVYWYQQSLDQGLQFLIQYYNGEERAKGNILERFSAQQFPDLHSELNLSSLELGDSALYFCASSVGAQAEQYFGPGTRLTVT.

This clone was observed a handful of times. The rearrangement uses TRBV30 and TRBJ2-1; no clear D. The CDR3 spans 15 residues. With 0 bases removed from V and 0 bases from J, the gap between germline ends came to 9 bases. Per the germline V gene, CDR1 is GTSNPN and CDR2 is SVGIG (reference sequence). The CDR3 loop is CAWSVRESSYNEQFF. CDR3 DNA: TGTGCCTGGAGTGTAAGAGAGTCCTCCTACAATGAGCAGTTCTTC. Full variable domain (outside the CDR3, taken from reference TRBV30 and TRBJ2-1): SQTIHQWPATLVQPVGSPLSLECTVEGTSNPNLYWYRQAAGRGLQLLFYSVGIGQISSEVPQNLSASRPQDRQFILSSKKLLLSDSGFYLCAWSVRESSYNEQFFGPGTRLTVL.

The chain employs TRBV27 and TRBJ1-2; D ambiguous. Trimming stripped 5 bases from V and 8 bases from J, with 12 bases between. The CDR3 spans 12 residues. Germline loops: CDR1 MNHEY, CDR2 SMNVEV (reference sequence). As DNA, the CDR3 is TGTGCCAGCAGTCCCGCCGGAAAAGGCTACACCTTC. This codes for CASSPAGKGYTF.

Comment on this clone: Possible read error: a much larger clone is one base away. Other DNA sequences from this sample encode an identical CDR3 as well. This chain links TRBV20-1 with TRBJ1-1; D is undetermined. Trimming removed 3 bases at V and 0 bases at J, with 2 bases between. Germline V CDR1 and CDR2: DFQATT, SNEGSKA (reference sequence). The CDR3 loop spans 11 amino acids. The chain's CDR3 is CSASMNTEAFF. The DNA for the CDR3 is TGCAGTGCTAGTATGAACACTGAAGCTTTCTTT.

V gene TRBV6-1 combines with J gene TRBJ2-7; TRBD2 matches at 7 bases. Germline trimming cut 1 base from V and 2 bases from J; bases unmatched to any gene: 5. There are 15 residues in the CDR3. Germline CDR1 reads MNHNS; CDR2 reads SASEGT. The CDR3: CASSEGLADPYEQYF. CDR3 nucleotides: TGTGCCAGCAGTGAAGGGCTAGCGGACCCCTACGAGCAGTACTTC.